The present T cell receptor beta chain was sequenced within a study of blood T cells in healthy people across ages. Combining a sample-barcoded 5' primer with a J-beta primer mix, a second PCR ran for roughly 7 to 11 cycles. In TCRdb, the 5' RACE reads were re-called with MiXCR into one record per CDR3 protein. The sample consists of fewer than 2 million distinct CDR3 sequences, about two fifths of them appearing once. This TCR came from a human donor in good health. Sequenced material: blood.

This CDR3 reads CASSLLGNENQPQHF. In nucleotides, the CDR3 is TGTGCCAGCAGCTTGCTGGGTAATGAAAATCAGCCCCAGCATTTT. The gene calls are TRBV7-8 and TRBJ1-5; D unclear. Germline V CDR1 and CDR2: SGHVS, FQNEAQ. V was trimmed by 3 bases and J by 4 bases, leaving 13 bases between them. This CDR3 contains 15 residues.